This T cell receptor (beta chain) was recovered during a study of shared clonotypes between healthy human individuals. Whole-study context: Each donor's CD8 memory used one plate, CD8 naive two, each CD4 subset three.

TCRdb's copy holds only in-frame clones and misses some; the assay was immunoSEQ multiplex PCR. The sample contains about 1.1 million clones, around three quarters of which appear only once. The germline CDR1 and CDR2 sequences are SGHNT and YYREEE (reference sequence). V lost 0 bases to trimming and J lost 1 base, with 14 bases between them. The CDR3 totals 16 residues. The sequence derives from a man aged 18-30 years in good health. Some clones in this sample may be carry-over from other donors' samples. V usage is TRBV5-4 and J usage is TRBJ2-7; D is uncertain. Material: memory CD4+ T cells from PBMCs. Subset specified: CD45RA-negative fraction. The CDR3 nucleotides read TGTGCCAGCAGCTTGGAACCTGAGACCGTTTCCTACGAGCAGTACTTC. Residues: CASSLEPETVSYEQYF.